Listed below are T cell receptor beta chains from one sample, sequenced in a study of T cell responses to AZD1222 COVID-19 vaccine. TCRdb keeps only in-frame clones here, not all; method: immunoSEQ multiplex PCR. The table includes around 150,000 clones, 90% detected once. The sequencing here drew on peripheral blood, taken on day 0 of AZD1222 vaccination. All receptors come from an adult in good health. The CDR3 runs from the conserved cysteine through the conserved F or W. Fields, in order: V gene, D gene, clone size, J gene, CDR3 protein, CDR3 DNA. A D gene is named only where the DNA matches it firmly. Clone size appears in some rows only: once, few, many, or a class for an expanded clone.

TRBV7-2,.,.,TRBJ2-5,CASSLFGEVTRETQYF,TGTGCCAGCAGCTTATTTGGTGAGGTCACGCGGGAGACCCAGTACTTC
TRBV19,TRBD2,few,TRBJ2-7,CATRLAGGAYEQYF,TGTGCCACTCGGCTAGCGGGAGGAGCATACGAGCAGTACTTC
TRBV20-1,.,.,TRBJ2-7,CSASFGGRPDEQYF,TGCAGTGCTAGTTTCGGGGGCCGTCCTGACGAGCAGTACTTC
TRBV27,.,.,TRBJ2-2,CASSLIAGYGGELFF,TGTGCCAGCAGTTTAATTGCAGGCTACGGCGGGGAGCTGTTTTTT
TRBV4-2,TRBD2,.,TRBJ2-4,CASSQAGTSGYELAKNIQYF,TGTGCCAGCAGCCAAGCAGGGACTAGCGGATATGAACTAGCCAAAAACATTCAGTACTTC
TRBV6-5,TRBD1,.,TRBJ2-7,CASRPQGQGVYEQYF,TGTGCCAGCAGGCCGCAGGGACAGGGGGTTTACGAGCAGTACTTC
TRBV28,.,.,TRBJ2-7,CASLGESGEQYF,TGTGCCAGCCTCGGGGAAAGCGGCGAGCAGTACTTC
TRBV4-3,.,.,TRBJ1-2,CASSHKHSESFGGYTF,TGCGCCAGCAGCCATAAACACTCCGAAAGTTTCGGTGGCTACACCTTC
TRBV7-3,.,.,TRBJ1-2,CASSERHGYGYTF,TGTGCCAGCAGCGAGAGACACGGCTATGGCTACACCTTC
TRBV16,.,.,TRBJ1-3,CASSQSSFGGRSGNTIYF,TGTGCCAGCAGCCAATCAAGTTTCGGGGGGCGATCCGGGAACACCATATATTTT
TRBV18,.,.,TRBJ1-2,CASSHDSPGYGYTF,TGTGCCAGCTCACACGACAGCCCGGGCTATGGCTACACCTTC
TRBV5-1,.,.,TRBJ1-2,CASSPEWGPGYTF,TGCGCCAGCAGCCCTGAATGGGGGCCTGGCTACACCTTC
TRBV12-1,.,.,TRBJ2-5,CARGDTPGMQTQYF,TGTGCCCGTGGGGACACCCCAGGGATGCAGACCCAGTACTTC
TRBV5-5,.,.,TRBJ2-1,CASSLTGYGAYNEQFF,TGTGCCAGCAGCTTGACAGGGTATGGGGCCTACAATGAGCAGTTCTTC
TRBV7-2,.,.,TRBJ1-1,CASSFGGDTEAFF,TGTGCCAGCAGCTTTGGGGGTGACACTGAAGCTTTCTTT
TRBV4-2,TRBD2,.,TRBJ2-3,CASSQEKSSGGHTDTQYF,TGTGCCAGCAGCCAAGAAAAGTCTAGCGGGGGACACACAGATACGCAGTATTTT
TRBV5-6,TRBD2,.,TRBJ2-7,CASSLEAGLARPGAYF,TGTGCCAGCAGCTTGGAAGCGGGATTGGCCAGGCCGGGAGCGTACTTC
TRBV3-1/TRBV3-2,.,.,TRBJ1-3,CASSLGAVSGNTIYF,TGTGCCAGCAGCCTGGGGGCAGTCTCTGGAAACACCATATATTTT
TRBV28,.,.,TRBJ1-2,CASSLSGAHNYGYTF,TGTGCCAGCAGTTTATCAGGGGCACATAACTATGGCTACACCTTC
TRBV13,.,.,TRBJ2-3,CASSPGGTDTQYF,TGTGCCAGCAGCCCTGGGGGCACAGATACGCAGTATTTT
TRBV28,.,.,TRBJ1-1,CASRTPHSWTEAFF,TGTGCCAGCAGAACCCCCCATTCGTGGACTGAAGCTTTCTTT
TRBV6-5,.,.,TRBJ1-3,CASSSSSRGNTIYF,TGTGCCAGCAGCTCTAGTAGTCGTGGAAACACCATATATTTT
TRBV15,TRBD1,.,TRBJ1-3,CATSRGQGDSGNTIYF,TGTGCCACCAGCAGAGGCCAGGGGGACTCTGGAAACACCATATATTTT
TRBV15,.,.,TRBJ1-3,CATSRGEGNTIYF,TGTGCCACCAGCAGGGGGGAAGGAAACACCATATATTTT
TRBV2,TRBD1,.,TRBJ1-2,CASSEGWTGSGYTF,TGTGCCAGCAGTGAAGGCTGGACAGGGAGTGGCTACACCTTC
TRBV3-1/TRBV3-2,.,.,TRBJ1-4,CASSQSVVEKLFF,TGTGCCAGCAGCCAAAGTGTCGTAGAAAAACTGTTTTTT
TRBV3-1/TRBV3-2,TRBD2,.,TRBJ2-1,CASSLLTLLADIPMSSYNEQFF,TGTGCCAGCAGCCTCCTCACTCTTCTAGCGGACATACCGATGAGCTCCTACAATGAGCAGTTCTTC
TRBV9,.,.,TRBJ1-3,CASSPNSPGEKRNTIYF,TGTGCCAGCAGCCCGAATAGTCCAGGGGAAAAGAGAAACACCATATATTTT
TRBV28,TRBD1,few,TRBJ1-2,CASKTGDYGYTF,TGTGCCAGCAAAACAGGGGATTATGGCTACACCTTC
TRBV5-4,.,.,TRBJ1-2,CASSLGRALPTINGYTF,TGTGCCAGCAGCTTGGGCCGGGCCCTCCCGACTATCAATGGCTACACCTTC
TRBV28,TRBD1,.,TRBJ1-1,CASSRIRDRGLLNTEAFF,TGTGCCAGCAGTAGGATCCGGGACAGGGGGCTACTGAACACTGAAGCTTTCTTT
TRBV6-1,.,.,TRBJ1-5,CASSEAVGQPQHF,TGTGCCAGCAGTGAGGCGGTTGGGCAGCCCCAGCATTTT
TRBV12-5,TRBD2,few,TRBJ2-3,CASGSGGRATTDTQYF,TGTGCTAGTGGTTCCGGCGGGAGGGCCACAACAGATACGCAGTATTTT
TRBV5-4,TRBD1,.,TRBJ2-7,CASSADRGRYEQYF,TGTGCCAGCAGCGCCGACAGGGGGCGCTACGAGCAGTACTTC
TRBV7-8,.,.,TRBJ2-5,CASSKGGDLGETQYF,TGTGCCAGCAGCAAAGGGGGAGATCTTGGGGAGACCCAGTACTTC
TRBV9,.,.,TRBJ1-2,CASSEAGGNYGYTF,TGTGCCAGCAGCGAGGCCGGAGGGAACTATGGCTACACCTTC
TRBV24-1,.,.,TRBJ2-1,CATSDRGHSGGNEQFF,TGTGCCACCAGTGACCGGGGACATTCGGGGGGTAATGAGCAGTTCTTC
TRBV7-2,.,.,TRBJ1-2,CASSLGLLGGNSHGYTF,TGTGCCAGCAGCTTAGGCCTTCTAGGAGGGAATTCTCATGGCTACACCTTC
TRBV19,TRBD1,.,TRBJ1-5,CASNPGQVNNQPQHF,TGTGCCAGTAACCCGGGACAGGTGAACAATCAGCCCCAGCATTTT
TRBV30,TRBD2,.,TRBJ2-1,CAWSYHGLAGGREQFF,TGTGCCTGGAGTTACCACGGACTAGCGGGGGGGCGTGAGCAGTTCTTC
TRBV30,TRBD1,.,TRBJ1-6,CAWSLSYRGPNSPLHF,TGTGCCTGGAGTCTATCCTACAGGGGGCCAAATTCACCCCTCCACTTT
TRBV29-1,TRBD2,.,TRBJ2-7,CSVGLAEKKSSYEQYF,TGCAGCGTTGGGCTAGCGGAGAAGAAAAGCTCCTACGAGCAGTACTTC
TRBV7-2,.,.,TRBJ1-2,CASSLGLRAGWAYGYTF,TGTGCCAGCAGCTTAGGATTGCGGGCAGGATGGGCCTATGGCTACACCTTC
TRBV7-9,.,.,TRBJ2-7,CASTSSPLGGAPHEQYF,TGTGCCAGCACCTCATCCCCCTTGGGGGGCGCCCCCCACGAGCAGTACTTC
TRBV3-1/TRBV3-2,.,.,TRBJ2-2,CASSQGTGTIGELFF,TGTGCCAGCAGCCAAGGGACGGGGACAATCGGGGAGCTGTTTTTT
TRBV7-6,.,.,TRBJ1-5,CASSLGGAPNQPQHF,TGTGCCAGCAGCTTAGGGGGGGCACCTAATCAGCCCCAGCATTTT
TRBV7-7,.,.,TRBJ1-1,CASSPTDKNTEAFF,TGTGCCAGCAGCCCGACCGATAAGAACACTGAAGCTTTCTTT
TRBV18,.,.,TRBJ1-6,CASSPQHLYNSPLHF,TGTGCCAGCTCACCACAGCATCTCTATAATTCACCCCTCCACTTT
TRBV11-3,TRBD2,.,TRBJ2-7,CASSRTSGGAYEQYF,TGTGCCAGCAGCCGGACTAGCGGGGGGGCCTACGAGCAGTACTTC
TRBV18,TRBD1,once,TRBJ2-5,CASSRRQGAETQYF,TGTGCCAGCTCCCGTAGACAGGGGGCAGAGACCCAGTACTTC
TRBV10-3,.,.,TRBJ1-6,CASTGLSNSPLHF,TGTGCCTCCACGGGACTTTCTAATTCACCCCTCCACTTT
TRBV6-5,TRBD1,once,TRBJ1-4,CASSYVGTGSEKLFF,TGTGCCAGCAGTTACGTCGGGACAGGGAGTGAAAAACTGTTTTTT
TRBV7-6,.,once,TRBJ1-6,CASSSLGPYNSPLHF,TGTGCCAGCAGTTCCCTGGGACCGTATAATTCACCCCTCCACTTT
TRBV2,.,.,TRBJ1-6,CASSKNSPLHF,TGTGCCAGCAGTAAAAATTCACCCCTCCACTTT
TRBV3-1/TRBV3-2,TRBD1,.,TRBJ1-2,CASSRTTGGPFGYTF,TGTGCCAGCAGCCGGACAACAGGGGGCCCCTTTGGCTACACCTTC